The sequence of this TCR beta chain was determined in a study of molecular identifiers for immune sequencing clone quantification. CD8+CD4-CCR7+CD45RA+ sorting gave the naive CD8 T cells. TCRdb processed the PCR reads anew with MiXCR; each CDR3 protein has one entry. The table lists over 60,000 distinct CDR3 sequences, around 19% of them singletons. This clonotype was recorded many times. The CDR3 is 16 amino acids. The germline V and J ends were trimmed by 1 base and 2 bases, with 12 bases remaining between them. The germline CDR1 and CDR2 sequences are SGHAT and FQNNGV. The V gene is TRBV11-2, the J gene TRBJ2-1; a weak D match, TRBD2 (6 bases). The TCR was taken from a human donor in good health. Some libraries in this study had Jurkat cell RNA spiked in. Sequencing was done on a sample of naive CD8+ T cells from blood, with Jurkat cell RNA spiked in. As for subset: FACS-sorted CD8+CD4-CCR7+CD45RA+ naive T cells. This CDR3 is CASSLGGVSTYNEQFF. CDR3 nucleotide sequence: TGTGCCAGCAGCTTAGGGGGGGTTTCTACCTACAATGAGCAGTTCTTC. Together with reference TRBV11-2 and TRBJ2-1, the CDR3 gives the full variable domain: EAGVAQSPRYKIIEKRQSVAFWCNPISGHATLYWYQQILGQGPKLLIQFQNNGVVDDSQLPKDRFSAERLKGVDSTLKIQPAKLEDSAVYLCASSLGGVSTYNEQFFGPGTRLTVL.